The clone carrying this TCR beta chain was detected a few times. This sample's TCRbeta library carried unique molecular identifier barcodes. From the PCR reads, TCRdb called clonotypes with MiXCR, one entry per CDR3 protein. The repertoire holds around 130,000 distinct CDR3 sequences, with roughly 9.7% as singletons. The data derive from a study of T-cell reconstitution after alpha-beta-depleted transplantation in children. Germline V gene data show CDR1 as SGHRS and CDR2 as YFSETQ. The CDR3 length is 14 residues. The ends were cut back, 3 bases at V and 2 bases at J, with 11 bases in the middle. This chain uses TRBV5-1 with TRBJ1-2; D call uncertain. The sample consisted of PBMCs, mostly from graft donor cells, taken 180 days after TCRalphabeta/CD19-depleted stem cell transplant. This TCR was recovered from a girl under three years old who had a stem cell transplant for combined immunodeficiency, so the T cells may come from the graft donor. CDR3 loop: CASSSPPRNYGYTF. The CDR3 coding sequence is TGCGCCAGCAGCTCCCCTCCCAGGAACTATGGCTACACCTTC.